The rows below give T cell receptor beta chains drawn from one sample of a study of T cell responses to AZD1222 COVID-19 vaccine. Generated by immunoSEQ multiplex PCR, the TCRdb table keeps only in-frame clones and is missing some. This repertoire shows more than 85,000 clones, approximately 89% found once; its top ten account for 35% to 45%. Specimen: peripheral blood, collected 28 days after the second AZD1222 dose. The receptors were gathered from an adult who received the AZD1222 COVID-19 vaccine. Both conserved end residues are trimmed from each CDR3. Fields, in order: V gene, J gene, CDR3 protein.

TRBV9	TRBJ2-5	ASSVGHGETQY
TRBV24-1	TRBJ1-5	ATSDPAWGAGQPQH
TRBV5-1	TRBJ2-7	ASSPSSGIETSEQY
TRBV28	TRBJ2-7	ASSLLGGQGAYEQY
TRBV20-1	TRBJ2-1	SAHPYNEQF
TRBV10-3	TRBJ1-6	ATRLTGVDNSPLH
TRBV12-3/TRBV12-4	TRBJ2-1	ASSPGTRRF
TRBV19	TRBJ2-1	ASSAGFNNEQF
TRBV6-5	TRBJ2-7	ASSYSVGSYEQY
TRBV9	TRBJ2-1	ASSVGPENNEQF
TRBV28	TRBJ2-7	ASRPPSGSMVEQY
TRBV2	TRBJ1-4	ASTGGGGEKLF
TRBV27	TRBJ1-4	ASSPRGRTNEKLF
TRBV14	TRBJ2-1	ASSPRPGTGNEQF
TRBV6-1	TRBJ1-5	ASSERFQPQH
TRBV24-1	TRBJ2-1	ATSDLRLAGNEQF
TRBV30	TRBJ2-1	AWSKSGRNPYNEQF
TRBV5-1	TRBJ2-1	ASSLGFGGLSYNEQF
TRBV11-3	TRBJ1-1	ASSLRRGLGTEAF
TRBV9	TRBJ2-3	ASSVGDGSGSLAGTDTQY
TRBV7-2	TRBJ1-1	ASSLTTRGPAF
TRBV7-2	TRBJ2-7	ASSWGQEATYEQY
TRBV4-2	TRBJ1-4	ASSLDDRGEEKLF
TRBV18	TRBJ1-6	ASSTDRTNSPLH
TRBV24-1	TRBJ2-2	ATGYTSGPIGELF
TRBV28	TRBJ2-7	ASSSRRAGISYEQY
TRBV30	TRBJ1-5	AWSVLVSDQPQH
TRBV19	TRBJ2-2	ASSVNTGELF
TRBV4-1	TRBJ1-5	ASSQTRQGLSNQPQH
TRBV25-1	TRBJ2-7	ASSGGLAGSYEQY
TRBV12-3/TRBV12-4	TRBJ1-4	ASRLDRGEKLF
TRBV19	TRBJ1-5	ASSISRGSNQPQH
TRBV28	TRBJ2-5	ASSTRTSGSRETQY
TRBV7-3	TRBJ1-1	ASSPSPNTEAF
TRBV24-1	TRBJ2-2	ATRAPSGIGTGELF
TRBV11-2	TRBJ2-5	ASSSAPTGETQY
TRBV12-3/TRBV12-4	TRBJ2-1	ASSLSAFNEQF
TRBV18	TRBJ2-3	ASSRRTGGEDTQY
TRBV4-3	TRBJ1-3	ASSLWTGSSGNTIY
TRBV7-2	TRBJ1-5	ASSLVGGFSNQPQH
TRBV18	TRBJ1-4	ASSPAVMGEKLF
TRBV24-1	TRBJ1-2	ATSDAGFGYT
TRBV2	TRBJ1-5	ASTTGGPNQPQH
TRBV28	TRBJ2-7	ASRTGTAPPVVQY
TRBV18	TRBJ2-5	ASSPLSRSDQETQY
TRBV29-1	TRBJ2-1	SANSGSYIGEQF
TRBV6-5	TRBJ1-1	ATRDRGITEAF
TRBV28	TRBJ1-6	ASTPREGNNSPLH